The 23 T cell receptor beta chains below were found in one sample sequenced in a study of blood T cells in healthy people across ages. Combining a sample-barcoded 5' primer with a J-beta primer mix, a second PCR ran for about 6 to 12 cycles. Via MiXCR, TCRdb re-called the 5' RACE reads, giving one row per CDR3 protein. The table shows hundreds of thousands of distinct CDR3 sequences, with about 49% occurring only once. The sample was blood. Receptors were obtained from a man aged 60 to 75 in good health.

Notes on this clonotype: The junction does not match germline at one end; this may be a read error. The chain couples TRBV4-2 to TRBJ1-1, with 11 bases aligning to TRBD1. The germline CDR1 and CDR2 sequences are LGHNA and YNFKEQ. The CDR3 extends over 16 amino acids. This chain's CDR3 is CTSSQDGTGGSTEAFF. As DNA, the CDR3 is TGTACCAGCAGCCAAGATGGGACAGGGGGTTCGACTGAAGCTTTCTTT.

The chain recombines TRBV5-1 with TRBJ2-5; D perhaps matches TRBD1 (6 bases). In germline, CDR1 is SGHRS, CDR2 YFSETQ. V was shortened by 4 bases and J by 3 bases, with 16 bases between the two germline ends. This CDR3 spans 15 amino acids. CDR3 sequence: CASSNRDKGEETQYF. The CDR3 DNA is TGCGCCAGCAGCAACAGGGACAAAGGAGAAGAGACCCAGTACTTC.

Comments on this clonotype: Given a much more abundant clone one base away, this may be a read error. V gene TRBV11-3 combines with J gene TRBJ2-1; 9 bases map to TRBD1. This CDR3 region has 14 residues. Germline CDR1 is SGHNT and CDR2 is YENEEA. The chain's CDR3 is CASSLGQGVNEQVF. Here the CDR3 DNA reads TGTGCCAGCAGCTTGGGACAGGGCGTAAATGAGCAGGTCTTC.

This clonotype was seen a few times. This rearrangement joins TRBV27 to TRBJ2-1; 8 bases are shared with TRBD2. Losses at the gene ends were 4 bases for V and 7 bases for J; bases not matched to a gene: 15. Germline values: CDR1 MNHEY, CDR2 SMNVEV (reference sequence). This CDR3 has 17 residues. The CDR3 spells CASSSPPASGRQNEQFF. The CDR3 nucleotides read TGTGCCAGCAGTTCTCCCCCGGCTAGCGGGCGCCAGAATGAGCAGTTCTTC.

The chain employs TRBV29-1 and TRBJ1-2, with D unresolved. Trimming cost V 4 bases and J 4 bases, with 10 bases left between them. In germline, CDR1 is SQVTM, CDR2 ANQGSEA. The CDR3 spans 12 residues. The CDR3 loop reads CSVGAGSYGYTF. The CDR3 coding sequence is TGCAGCGTTGGGGCAGGCAGCTATGGCTACACCTTC.

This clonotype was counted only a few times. CDR3 in amino acids: CASSLGGLAVNTGELFF. In nucleotides, the CDR3 is TGTGCCAGCAGCTTAGGAGGACTAGCGGTGAACACCGGGGAGCTGTTTTTT. V and J are TRBV7-2 and TRBJ2-2; 10 bases map to TRBD2. The germline CDR1 and CDR2 sequences are SGHTA and FQGNSA. The CDR3 sequence is 17 residues long. The V segment lost 1 base and the J segment 1 base; nucleotides outside the gene matches: 3.

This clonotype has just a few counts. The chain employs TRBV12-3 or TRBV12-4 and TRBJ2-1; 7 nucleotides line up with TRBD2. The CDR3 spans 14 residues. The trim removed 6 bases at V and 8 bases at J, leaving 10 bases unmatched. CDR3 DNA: TGTGCCAGCAGGAGACAGCGGGAATTCGATGAGCAGTTCTTC. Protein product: CASRRQREFDEQFF.

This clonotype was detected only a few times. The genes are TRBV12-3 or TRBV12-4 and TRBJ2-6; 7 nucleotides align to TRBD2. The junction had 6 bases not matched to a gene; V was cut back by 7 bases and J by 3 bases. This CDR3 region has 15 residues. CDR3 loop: CASNLGGYGANVLTF. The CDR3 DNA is TGTGCCAGCAACCTCGGGGGGTATGGGGCCAACGTCCTGACTTTC.

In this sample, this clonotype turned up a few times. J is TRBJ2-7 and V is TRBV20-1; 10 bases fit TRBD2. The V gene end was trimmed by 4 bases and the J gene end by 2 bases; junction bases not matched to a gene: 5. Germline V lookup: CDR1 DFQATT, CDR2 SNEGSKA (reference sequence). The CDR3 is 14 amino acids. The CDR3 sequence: CSAISGRAAYEQYF. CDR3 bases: TGCAGTGCTATCAGCGGGAGGGCCGCCTACGAGCAGTACTTC.

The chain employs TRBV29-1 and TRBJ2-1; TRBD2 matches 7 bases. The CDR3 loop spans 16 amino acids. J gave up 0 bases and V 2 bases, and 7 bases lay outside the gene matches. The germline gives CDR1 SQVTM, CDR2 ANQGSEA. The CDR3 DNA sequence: TGCAGCGTTGAACCCCTAGCGGAAAGCTCCTACAATGAGCAGTTCTTC. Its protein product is CSVEPLAESSYNEQFF.

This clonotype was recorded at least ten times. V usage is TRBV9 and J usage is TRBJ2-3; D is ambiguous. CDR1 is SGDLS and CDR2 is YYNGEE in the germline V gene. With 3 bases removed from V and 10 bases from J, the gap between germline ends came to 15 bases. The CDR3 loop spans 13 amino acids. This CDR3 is CASSAVTPPAQYF. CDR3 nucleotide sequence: TGTGCCAGCAGCGCGGTGACGCCCCCGGCGCAGTATTTT.

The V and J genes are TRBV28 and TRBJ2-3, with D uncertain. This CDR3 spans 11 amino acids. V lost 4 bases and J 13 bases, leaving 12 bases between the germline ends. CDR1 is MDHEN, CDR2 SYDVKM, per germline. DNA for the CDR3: TGTGCCAGCAGTTCTCAGTATAGGGAGTATTTT. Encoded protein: CASSSQYREYF.

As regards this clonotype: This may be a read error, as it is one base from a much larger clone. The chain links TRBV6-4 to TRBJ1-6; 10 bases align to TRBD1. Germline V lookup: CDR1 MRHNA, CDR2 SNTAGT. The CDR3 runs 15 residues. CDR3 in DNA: TGTGTCAGCAGTGAAGTGGGACAGGGGATGTCACCCCTCCACTTT. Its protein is CVSSEVGQGMSPLHF.

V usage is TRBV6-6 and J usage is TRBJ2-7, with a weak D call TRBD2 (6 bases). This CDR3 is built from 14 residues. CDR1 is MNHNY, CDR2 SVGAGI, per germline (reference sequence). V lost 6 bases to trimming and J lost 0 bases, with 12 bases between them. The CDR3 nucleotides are TGTGCCAGCAGCCCGGGACTCTACTCCTACGAGCAGTACTTC. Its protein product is CASSPGLYSYEQYF.

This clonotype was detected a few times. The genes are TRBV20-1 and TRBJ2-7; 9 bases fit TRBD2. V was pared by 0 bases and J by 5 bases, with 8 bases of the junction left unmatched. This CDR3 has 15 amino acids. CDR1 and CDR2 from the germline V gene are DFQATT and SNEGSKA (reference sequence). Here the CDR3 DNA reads TGCAGTGCTAGAGATTTGCGCGGGAGGGCCCACGAGCAGTACTTC. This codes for CSARDLRGRAHEQYF.

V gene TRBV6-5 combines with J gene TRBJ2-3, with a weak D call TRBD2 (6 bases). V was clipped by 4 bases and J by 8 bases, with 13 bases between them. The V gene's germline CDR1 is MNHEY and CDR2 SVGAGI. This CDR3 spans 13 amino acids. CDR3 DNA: TGTGCCAGCAGTTTAATCAAGGGAGGTACGCAGTATTTT. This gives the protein CASSLIKGGTQYF.

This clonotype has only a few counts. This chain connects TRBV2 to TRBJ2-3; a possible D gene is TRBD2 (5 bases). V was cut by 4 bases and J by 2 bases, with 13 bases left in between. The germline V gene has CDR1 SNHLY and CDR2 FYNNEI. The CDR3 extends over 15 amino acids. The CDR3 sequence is CASSGPGEITDTQYF. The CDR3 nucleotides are TGTGCCAGCAGTGGGCCCGGGGAGATCACAGATACGCAGTATTTT.

CDR3 protein: CASSPSDRAHEQFF. CDR3 DNA sequence: TGTGCCAGCAGCCCAAGTGACAGGGCTCATGAGCAGTTCTTC. The chain is built from TRBV7-9 and TRBJ2-1; 7 nucleotides agree with TRBD1. The V segment lost 5 bases and the J segment 8 bases; nucleotides outside the gene matches: 9. Germline V gene sequence: CDR1 SEHNR, CDR2 FQNEAQ (reference sequence). The CDR3 length is 14 residues.

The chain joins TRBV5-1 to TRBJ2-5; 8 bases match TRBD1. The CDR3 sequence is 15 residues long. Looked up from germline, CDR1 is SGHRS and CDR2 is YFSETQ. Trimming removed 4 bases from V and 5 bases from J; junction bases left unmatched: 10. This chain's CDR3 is CASSPNGQGWETQYF. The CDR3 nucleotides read TGCGCCAGCAGCCCAAATGGACAGGGCTGGGAGACCCAGTACTTC.

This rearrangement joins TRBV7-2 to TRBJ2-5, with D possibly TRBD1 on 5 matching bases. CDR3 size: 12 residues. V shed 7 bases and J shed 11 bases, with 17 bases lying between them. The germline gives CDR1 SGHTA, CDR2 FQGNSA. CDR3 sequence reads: CASILGVNEQYF. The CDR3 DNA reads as TGTGCCAGCATTCTAGGGGTCAATGAGCAGTACTTC.

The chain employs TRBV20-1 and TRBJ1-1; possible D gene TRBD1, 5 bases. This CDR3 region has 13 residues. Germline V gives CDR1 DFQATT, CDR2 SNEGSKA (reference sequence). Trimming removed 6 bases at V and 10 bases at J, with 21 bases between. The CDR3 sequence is CSAPTSSPRGAFF. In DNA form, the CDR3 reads TGCAGTGCCCCTACCAGTTCCCCAAGGGGAGCTTTCTTT.

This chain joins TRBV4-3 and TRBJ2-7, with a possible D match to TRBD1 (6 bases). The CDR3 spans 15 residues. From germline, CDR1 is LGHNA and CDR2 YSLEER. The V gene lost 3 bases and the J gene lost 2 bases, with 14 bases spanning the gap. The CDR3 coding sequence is TGCGCCAGCAGCCACGACAGGAGCGGCACCTACGAGCAGTACTTC. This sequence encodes CASSHDRSGTYEQYF.

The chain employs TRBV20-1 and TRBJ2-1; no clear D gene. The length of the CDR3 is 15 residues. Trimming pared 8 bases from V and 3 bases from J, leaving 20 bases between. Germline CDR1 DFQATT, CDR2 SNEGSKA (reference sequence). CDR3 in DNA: TGCAGTCCTTCCGCCCCGCGGCTAGACTACAATGAGCAGTTCTTC. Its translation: CSPSAPRLDYNEQFF.